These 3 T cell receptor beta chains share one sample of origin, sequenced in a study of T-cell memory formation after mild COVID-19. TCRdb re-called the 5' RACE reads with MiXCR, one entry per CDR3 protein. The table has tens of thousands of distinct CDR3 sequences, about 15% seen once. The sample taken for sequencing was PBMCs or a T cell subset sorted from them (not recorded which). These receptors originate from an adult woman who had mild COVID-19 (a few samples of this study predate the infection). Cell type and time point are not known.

This chain's CDR3 is CASKGEQRDEQYF. CDR3 bases: TGCGCCAGCAAAGGGGAGCAGCGGGACGAGCAGTACTTC. The chain has TRBV10-2 and TRBJ2-7, with D possibly being TRBD2 (6 bases). CDR3 length: 13 residues. The V gene's germline CDR1 is WSHSY and CDR2 SAAADI. Trimming cost V 7 bases and J 5 bases, with 15 bases left between them.

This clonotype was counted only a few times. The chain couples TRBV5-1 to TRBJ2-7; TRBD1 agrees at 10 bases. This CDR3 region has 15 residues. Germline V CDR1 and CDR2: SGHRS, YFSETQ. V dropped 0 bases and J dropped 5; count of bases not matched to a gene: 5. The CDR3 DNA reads TGCGCCAGCAGCTTGGGGGACAGGGGAGGGAACGAGCAGTACTTC. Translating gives CASSLGDRGGNEQYF.

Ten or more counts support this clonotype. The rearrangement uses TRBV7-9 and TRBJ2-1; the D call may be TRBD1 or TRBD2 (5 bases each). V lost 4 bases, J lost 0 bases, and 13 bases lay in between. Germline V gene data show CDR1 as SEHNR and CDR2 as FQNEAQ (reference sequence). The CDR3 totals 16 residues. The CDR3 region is CASSSRDPHSYNEQFF. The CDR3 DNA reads TGTGCCAGCAGCTCCCGGGACCCCCACTCCTACAATGAGCAGTTCTTC.